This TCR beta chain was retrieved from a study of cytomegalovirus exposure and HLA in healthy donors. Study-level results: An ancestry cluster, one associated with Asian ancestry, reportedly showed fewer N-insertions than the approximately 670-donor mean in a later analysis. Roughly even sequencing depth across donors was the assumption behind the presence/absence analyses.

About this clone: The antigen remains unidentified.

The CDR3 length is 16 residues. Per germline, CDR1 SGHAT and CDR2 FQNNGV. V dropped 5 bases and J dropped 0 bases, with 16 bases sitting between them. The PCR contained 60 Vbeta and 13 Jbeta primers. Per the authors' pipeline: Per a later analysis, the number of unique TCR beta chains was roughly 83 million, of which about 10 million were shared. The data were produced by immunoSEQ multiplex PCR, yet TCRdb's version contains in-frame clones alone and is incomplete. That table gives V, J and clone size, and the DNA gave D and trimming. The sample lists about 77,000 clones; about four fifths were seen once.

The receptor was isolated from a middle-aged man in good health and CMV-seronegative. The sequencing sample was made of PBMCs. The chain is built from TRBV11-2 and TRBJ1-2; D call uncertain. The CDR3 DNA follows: TGTGCCAGCAGCCCCCCCCGACTCGGGGCTAACTATGGCTACACCTTC. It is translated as CASSPPRLGANYGYTF.